This TCR beta chain was captured in a study of radiation and T cells in renal cell carcinoma. Study outcomes and limitations: From baseline, blood top tumor clonotypes peaked at 2 weeks post-radiation.

Time point meaning: blood 4 weeks post-SBRT, at nephrectomy. Treatment specified: 15 Gy SBRT to primary tumor, nephrectomy 4 weeks later. Blood was sampled at baseline, 2 weeks and 4 weeks after SBRT. Produced via immunoSEQ multiplex PCR; TCRdb's table is partial and in-frame only. The sample yields about 150,000 clones, 70% to 90% seen once. A word on this clone: Its specificity is not known.

The V gene's germline CDR1 is MNHEY and CDR2 SMNVEV (reference sequence). The CDR3 consists of 18 residues. J was trimmed by 0 bases and V by 2 bases; bases with no gene match: 10. The specimen was blood, collected from a patient whose treatment included radiotherapy and nephrectomy. This sequence joins TRBV27 and TRBJ2-1; 7 nucleotides line up with TRBD2. This receptor was identified in a woman aged 45 to 65 with renal cell carcinoma. CDR3 region: CASSLETGTTDSYNEQFF. CDR3 nucleotide sequence: TGTGCCAGCAGTTTAGAAACCGGGACTACCGACTCCTACAATGAGCAGTTCTTC.